This T cell receptor (beta chain) was sequenced in a study of identical twins (dated by TCRdb to between 2015 and 2016). Some background on the complete study: TCR alpha and beta repertoires from monozygotic twins, unrelated adults of various ages and cord blood were deep-sequenced to test whether fetal clonotypes persist. Replicate twin experiments were performed at different times using different library preparation protocols to rule out contamination.

Every donor was a healthy Caucasian. Miltenyi CD45RO+ enrichment and human naive T-cell isolation kits were used to isolate memory (CD45RO+) and naive T cells from PBMC. The library was made by 5' RACE. The sample was run on an Illumina HiSeq 2000. A universal primer binding site was added through template switching, and the final cDNA carried a unique molecular identifier so that TCR cDNA molecules could be counted accurately. Specific primers in the conserved constant-segment region were used to synthesize first-strand cDNA for the TCR alpha and beta chains. Each cDNA library was double barcoded, with a SMART-Mk sample barcode plus Illumina barcodes, to control for contamination. TruSeq adapter sequences along with Illumina sample barcodes were introduced in two successive PCR steps. Sequencing of the TCR alpha and beta cDNA libraries was done on the Illumina HiSeq platform using custom primers. From the authors' description of their analysis: MiGEC processed the raw reads to extract unique molecular identifiers, while MiXCR was used to determine the CDR3 positions. For each individual, recombination models were inferred using an EM algorithm with the repgenHMM and IGoR tools. The analysis of shared clonotypes was done with the tcR package in R, with sharing normalized by the product of cloneset sizes. To study raw recombination without the effects of thymic and clonal selection, out-of-frame nonproductive sequences were analyzed. The raw public data were reprocessed by TCRdb itself: fastp quality trimming at Q25, MiXCR clonotype calling, in-frame beta chains only. Records with the same CDR3 protein are collapsed into one entry carrying the most frequent genes and DNA. These V and J calls rely on TCRdb rather than the paper's analysis. This sample is represented by about 200,000 distinct CDR3 sequences; under 12% of them were singletons. About 9% of the sample belongs to the ten largest clones.

Note on this clonotype: The clone's antigen remains unknown. Base qualities are not provided; no much larger clone lies one nucleotide away.

Here is what the overall study found, with its caveats: In monozygotic twins, recombination models systematically underestimated out-of-frame TCR alpha sharing, but the models matched the sharing seen between unrelated individuals. Zero-insertion analyses could be partly confounded by invariant T cells such as MAIT and iNKT, though diverse VJ usage argued against such confounding for most clonotypes. Abundant cord blood beta clonotypes carried fewer insertions; young adult naive repertoires showed a weaker similar trend, while memory repertoires showed none. Compared with coincidental sharing between unrelated individuals, out-of-frame TCR alpha sequences shared between twins had an excess of sequences with low generation probability. In beta out-of-frame sequences, excess twin sharing was weaker, because having fewer shared sequences lowered the signal-to-noise ratio. Because the same donors could not be followed over many years, conclusions were based on cross-sectional statistical analysis.

Germline trimming amounts to 2 bases on V and 4 bases on J, with 2 as the count of junction bases outside the gene matches. Taken from cysteine to phenylalanine, the CDR3 has 15 residues. Only the CDR3 DNA stays, 45 bases, in frame from base 1. This TCR was recovered from a man aged 50 or older in good health. Sample: memory T cells sorted from blood. Read against the paper, the sample's cell subset or site label means: CD45RO+ enriched T cells. The V gene is TRBV12-3 or TRBV12-4 and the J gene is TRBJ2-6; 7 bases in the middle match TRBD2. CDR3 protein: CASSLSGAGANVLTF. DNA sequence: TGTGCCAGCAGTTTAAGCGGGGCCGGGGCCAACGTCCTGACTTTC.